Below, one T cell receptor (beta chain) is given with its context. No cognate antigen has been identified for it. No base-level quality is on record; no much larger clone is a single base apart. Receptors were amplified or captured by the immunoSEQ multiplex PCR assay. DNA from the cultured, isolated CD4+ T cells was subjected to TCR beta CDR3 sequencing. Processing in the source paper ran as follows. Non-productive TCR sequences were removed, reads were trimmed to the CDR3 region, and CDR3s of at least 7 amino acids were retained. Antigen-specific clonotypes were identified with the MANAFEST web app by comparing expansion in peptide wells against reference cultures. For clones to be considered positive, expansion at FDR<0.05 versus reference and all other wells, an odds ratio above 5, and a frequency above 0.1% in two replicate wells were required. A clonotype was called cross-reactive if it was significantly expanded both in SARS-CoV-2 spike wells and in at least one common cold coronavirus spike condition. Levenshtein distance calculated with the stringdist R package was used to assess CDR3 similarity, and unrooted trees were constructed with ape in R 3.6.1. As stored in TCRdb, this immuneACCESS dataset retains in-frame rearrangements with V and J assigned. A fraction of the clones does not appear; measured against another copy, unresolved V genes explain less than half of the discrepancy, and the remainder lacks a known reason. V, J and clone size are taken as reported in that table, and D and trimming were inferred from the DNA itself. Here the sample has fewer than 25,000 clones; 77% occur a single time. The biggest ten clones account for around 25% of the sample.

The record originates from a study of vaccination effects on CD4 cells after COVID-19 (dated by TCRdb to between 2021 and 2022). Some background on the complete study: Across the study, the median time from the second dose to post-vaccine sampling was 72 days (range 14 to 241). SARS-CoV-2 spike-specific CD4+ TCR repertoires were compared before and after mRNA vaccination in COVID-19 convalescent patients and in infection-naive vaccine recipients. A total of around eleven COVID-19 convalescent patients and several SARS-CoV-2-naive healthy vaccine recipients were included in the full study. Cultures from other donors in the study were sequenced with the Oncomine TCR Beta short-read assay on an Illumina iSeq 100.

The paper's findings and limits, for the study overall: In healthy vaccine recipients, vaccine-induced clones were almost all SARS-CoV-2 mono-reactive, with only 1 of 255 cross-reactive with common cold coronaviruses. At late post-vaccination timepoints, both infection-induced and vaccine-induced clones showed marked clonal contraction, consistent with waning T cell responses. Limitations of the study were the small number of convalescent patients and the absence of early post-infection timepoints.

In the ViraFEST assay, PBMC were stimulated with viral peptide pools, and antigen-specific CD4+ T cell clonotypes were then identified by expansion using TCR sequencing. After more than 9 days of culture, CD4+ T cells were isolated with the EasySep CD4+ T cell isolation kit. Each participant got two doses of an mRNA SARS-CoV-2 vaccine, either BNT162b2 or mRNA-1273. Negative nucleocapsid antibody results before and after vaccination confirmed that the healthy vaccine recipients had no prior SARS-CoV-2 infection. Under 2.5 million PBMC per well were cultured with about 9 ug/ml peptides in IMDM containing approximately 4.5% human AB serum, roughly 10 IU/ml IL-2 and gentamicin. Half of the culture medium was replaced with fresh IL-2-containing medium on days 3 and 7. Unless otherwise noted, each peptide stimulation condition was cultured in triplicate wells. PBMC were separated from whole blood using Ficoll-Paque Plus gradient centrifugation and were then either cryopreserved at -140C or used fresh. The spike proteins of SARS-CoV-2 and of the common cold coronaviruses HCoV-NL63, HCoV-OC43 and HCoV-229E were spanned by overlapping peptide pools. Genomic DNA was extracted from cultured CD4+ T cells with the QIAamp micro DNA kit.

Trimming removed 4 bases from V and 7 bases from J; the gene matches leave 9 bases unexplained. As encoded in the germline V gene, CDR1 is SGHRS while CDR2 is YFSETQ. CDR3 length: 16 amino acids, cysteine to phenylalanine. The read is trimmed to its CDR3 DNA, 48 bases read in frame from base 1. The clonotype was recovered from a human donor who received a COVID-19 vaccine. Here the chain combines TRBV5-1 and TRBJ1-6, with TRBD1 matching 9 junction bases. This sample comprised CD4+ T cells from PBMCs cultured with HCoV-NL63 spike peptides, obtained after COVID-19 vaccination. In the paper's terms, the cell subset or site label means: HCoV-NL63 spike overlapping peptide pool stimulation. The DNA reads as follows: TGCGCCAGCAGCCCCGGGACAGGGAGACGAAATTCACCCCTCCACTTT. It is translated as CASSPGTGRRNSPLHF.